This T cell receptor beta chain was recorded in a study of a mutant IDH1 vaccine in newly diagnosed glioma. For the study at large: Previous care, which was radiotherapy, temozolomide, or both, most often involved both.

Using immunoSEQ multiplex PCR, the repertoire was profiled, and TCRdb retains in-frame clones only, with some absent. The repertoire holds 95,000 to 100,000 clones, with around 90% as singletons. Germline V lookup: CDR1 WSHSY, CDR2 SAAADI. Trimming shortened V by 5 bases and J by 2 bases, and 7 bases separated the two germline ends. The CDR3 runs to 12 residues. Time point specified: baseline, week 1 (first vaccination visit). Treatment indicated: pre-vaccination baseline after standard-of-care therapy. The donors had new WHO grade 3 or 4 astrocytomas; these were IDH1-mutant and ATRX-lost. Comment on this clone: Its cognate antigen is unknown.

Points from the study as a whole: Shifts in the top peripheral T cell clonotypes seemed unrelated to pseudoprogression. In around 93% of patients, immune responses induced by the vaccine occurred.

The chain combines TRBV10-2 with TRBJ2-7; D possibly corresponds to TRBD2 (6 bases). The receptor comes from a woman aged 45-65 years with glioma. The source was PBMCs, collected from a glioma patient treated with radiotherapy, temozolomide or both. The CDR3 sequence is CASSPGAYEQYF. CDR3 DNA sequence: TGCGCCAGCAGTCCGGGAGCCTACGAGCAGTACTTC.